This T cell receptor (beta chain) originates from a study of blood T cells in healthy people across ages. Together with a sample-barcoded 5' primer, a J-beta primer mix was included in a second PCR lasting roughly 6 to 12 cycles. TCRdb itself ran the 5' RACE reads through MiXCR, one entry per CDR3 protein. The sample consists of about 600,000 distinct CDR3 sequences, 45% to 55% of them appearing once. General observations from the study: Fewer expanded clones and more diversity marked long-lived versus aged donors. Samples with more naive T cells showed higher observed beta diversity.

With respect to this clonotype: Its target is unknown.

The receptor's source is a man older than 75 in good health. The sequenced material came from blood.

The CDR3 DNA sequence: TGCAGCGTTGAAGATCACAGTAACTATGGCTACACCTTC. This translates into CSVEDHSNYGYTF. The genes are TRBV29-1 and TRBJ1-2; D remains ambiguous. V was clipped by 0 bases and J by 1 base, with 6 bases between them. CDR1 is SQVTM, CDR2 ANQGSEA, per germline. CDR3 length: 13 residues.